The clone carrying this TCR beta chain was picked up one time. PCR amplification relied on 60 Vbeta primers (plus 13 Jbeta primers). Some clones are missing from TCRdb's copy, which holds only in-frame ones; the method was immunoSEQ multiplex PCR. This sample yields 170,000 or so clones, of which roughly 75% are seen a single time; more than 5% belongs to the top ten. This sample was included in a study of cytomegalovirus exposure and HLA in healthy donors. This CDR3 is 17 amino acids long. V was pared by 0 bases and J by 4 bases, with 3 bases of the junction left unmatched. The germline CDR1 and CDR2 sequences are SGHTA and FQGNSA.

This sequence was found in a man aged 35 to 55 in good health and CMV-seronegative. V gene TRBV7-2 combines with J gene TRBJ2-3; 14 nucleotides line up with TRBD2. Sequenced sample: PBMCs. The CDR3 reads CASSLAGTSGSPDTQYF. The DNA for the CDR3 is TGTGCCAGCAGCTTAGCGGGGACTAGCGGGAGTCCAGATACGCAGTATTTT. The full variable domain, its missing parts supplied by reference TRBV7-2 and TRBJ2-3, is GAGVSQSPSNKVTEKGKDVELRCDPISGHTALYWYRQSLGQGLEFLIYFQGNSAPDKSGLPSDRFSAERTGGSVSTLTIQRTQQEDSAVYLCASSLAGTSGSPDTQYFGPGTRLTVL.